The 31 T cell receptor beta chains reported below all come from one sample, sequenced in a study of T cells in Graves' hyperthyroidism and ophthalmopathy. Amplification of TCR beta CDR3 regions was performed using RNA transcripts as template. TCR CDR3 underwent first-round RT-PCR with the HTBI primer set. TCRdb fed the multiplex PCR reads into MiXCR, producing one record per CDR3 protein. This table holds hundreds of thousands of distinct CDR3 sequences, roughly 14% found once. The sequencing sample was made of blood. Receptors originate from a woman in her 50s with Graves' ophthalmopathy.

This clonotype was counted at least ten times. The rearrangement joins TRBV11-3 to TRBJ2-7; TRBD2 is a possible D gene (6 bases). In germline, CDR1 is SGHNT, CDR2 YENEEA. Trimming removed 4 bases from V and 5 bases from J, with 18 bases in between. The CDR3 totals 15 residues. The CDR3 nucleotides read TGTGCCAGCAGCTGGGGTGTTACTAGCCGCGACGAGCAGTACTTC. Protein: CASSWGVTSRDEQYF.

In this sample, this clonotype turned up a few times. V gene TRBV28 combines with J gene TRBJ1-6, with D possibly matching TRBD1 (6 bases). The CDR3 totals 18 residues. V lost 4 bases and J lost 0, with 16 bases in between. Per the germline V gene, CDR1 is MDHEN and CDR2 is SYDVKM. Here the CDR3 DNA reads TGTGCCAGCAGTTGTACAGGGCTCCACTGCTCCTATAATTCACCCCTCCACTTT. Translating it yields CASSCTGLHCSYNSPLHF.

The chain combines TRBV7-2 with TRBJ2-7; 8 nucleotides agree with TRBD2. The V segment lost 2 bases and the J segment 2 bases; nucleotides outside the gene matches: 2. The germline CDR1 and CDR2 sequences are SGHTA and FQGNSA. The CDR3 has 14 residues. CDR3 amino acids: CASSLREGPYEQYF. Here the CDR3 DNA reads TGTGCCAGCAGCTTACGGGAGGGTCCCTACGAGCAGTACTTC.

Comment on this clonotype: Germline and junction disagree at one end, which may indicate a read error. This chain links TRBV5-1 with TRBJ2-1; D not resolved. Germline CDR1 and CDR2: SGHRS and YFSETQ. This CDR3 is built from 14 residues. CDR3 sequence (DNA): TGCGCCAGCAGACAAGGTGGCTCCTACAATGGGCAGTTCTTC. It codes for CASRQGGSYNGQFF.

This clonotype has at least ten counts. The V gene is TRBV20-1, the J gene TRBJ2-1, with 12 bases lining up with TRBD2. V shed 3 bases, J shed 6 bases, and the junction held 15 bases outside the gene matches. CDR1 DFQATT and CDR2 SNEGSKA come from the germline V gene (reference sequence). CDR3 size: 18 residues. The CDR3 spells CSARSLAGGSVIINEQFF. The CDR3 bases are TGCAGTGCTAGGTCGCTAGCGGGAGGGAGTGTTATTATCAATGAGCAGTTCTTC.

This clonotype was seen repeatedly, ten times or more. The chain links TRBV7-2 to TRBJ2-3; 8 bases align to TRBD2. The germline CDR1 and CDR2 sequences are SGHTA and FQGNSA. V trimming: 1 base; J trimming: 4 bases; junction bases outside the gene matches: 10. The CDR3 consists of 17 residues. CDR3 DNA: TGTGCCAGCAGCTTAGGGGGTACGGGAGGGCCTTCAGATACGCAGTATTTT. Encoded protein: CASSLGGTGGPSDTQYF.

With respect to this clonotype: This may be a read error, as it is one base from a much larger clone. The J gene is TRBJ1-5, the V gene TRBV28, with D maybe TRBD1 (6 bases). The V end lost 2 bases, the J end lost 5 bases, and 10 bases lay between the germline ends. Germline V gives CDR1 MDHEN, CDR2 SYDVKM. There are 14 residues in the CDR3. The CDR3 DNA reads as TGTGCCAGCAGTTTACCGGGGGCCTATCAGCCCCAGCATTTT. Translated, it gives CASSLPGAYQPQHF.

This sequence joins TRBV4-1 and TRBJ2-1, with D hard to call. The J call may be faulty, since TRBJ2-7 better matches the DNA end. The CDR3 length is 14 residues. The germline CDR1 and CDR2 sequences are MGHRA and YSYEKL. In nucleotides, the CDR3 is TGCGCCAGCAGCCCGACTGGGCCCTACAATGAGCAGTACTTC. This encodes CASSPTGPYNEQYF.

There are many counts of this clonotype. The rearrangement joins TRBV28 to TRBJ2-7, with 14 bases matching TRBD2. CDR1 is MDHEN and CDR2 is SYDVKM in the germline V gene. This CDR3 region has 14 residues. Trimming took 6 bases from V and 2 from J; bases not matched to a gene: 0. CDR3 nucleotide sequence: TGTGCCAGCAGGGGACTAGCGGGAGCCTACGAGCAGTACTTC. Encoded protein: CASRGLAGAYEQYF.

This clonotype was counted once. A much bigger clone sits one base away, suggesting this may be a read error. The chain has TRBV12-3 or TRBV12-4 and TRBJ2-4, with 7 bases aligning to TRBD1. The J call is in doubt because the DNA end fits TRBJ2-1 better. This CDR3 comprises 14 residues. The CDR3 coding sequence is TGTGCCAGCAGTTCCCGGGACAGAATAAACATTCAGTTCTTC. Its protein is CASSSRDRINIQFF.

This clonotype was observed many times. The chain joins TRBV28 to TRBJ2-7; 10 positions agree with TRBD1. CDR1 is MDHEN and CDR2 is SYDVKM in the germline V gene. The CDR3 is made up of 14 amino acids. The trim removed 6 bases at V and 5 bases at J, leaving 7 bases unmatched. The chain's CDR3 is CASRGQGRAHEQYF. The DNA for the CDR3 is TGTGCCAGCAGGGGACAGGGGAGGGCCCACGAGCAGTACTTC. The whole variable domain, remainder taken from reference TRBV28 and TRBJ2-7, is DVKVTQSSRYLVKRTGEKVFLECVQDMDHENMFWYRQDPGLGLRLIYFSYDVKMKEKGDIPEGYSVSREKKERFSLILESASTNQTSMYLCASRGQGRAHEQYFGPGTRLTVT.

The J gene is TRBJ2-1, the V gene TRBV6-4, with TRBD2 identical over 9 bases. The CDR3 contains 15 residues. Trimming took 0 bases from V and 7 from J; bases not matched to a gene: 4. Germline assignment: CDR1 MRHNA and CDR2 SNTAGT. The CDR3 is CASSDSSGSSNEQFF. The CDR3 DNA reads TGTGCCAGCAGTGACTCTAGCGGGAGTTCTAATGAGCAGTTCTTC.

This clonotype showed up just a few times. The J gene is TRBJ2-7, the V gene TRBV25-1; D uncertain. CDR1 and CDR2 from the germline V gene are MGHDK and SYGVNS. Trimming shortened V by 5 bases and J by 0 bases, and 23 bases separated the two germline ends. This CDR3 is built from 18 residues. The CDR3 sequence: CASSSRAGTHDDSYEQYF. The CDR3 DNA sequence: TGTGCCAGCAGTTCGCGAGCAGGAACACATGATGACTCCTACGAGCAGTACTTC.

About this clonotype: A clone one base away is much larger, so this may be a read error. CDR3 sequence: CASSEENMNTEAFF. Written as DNA, the CDR3 is TGTGCCAGCAGTGAGGAGAATATGAACACTGAAGCTTTCTTT. V and J are TRBV6-1 and TRBJ1-1, with D unresolved. The germline V and J ends were trimmed by 3 bases and 0 bases, with 8 bases remaining between them. Germline-derived CDR1 and CDR2 are MNHNS and SASEGT. There are 14 residues in the CDR3.

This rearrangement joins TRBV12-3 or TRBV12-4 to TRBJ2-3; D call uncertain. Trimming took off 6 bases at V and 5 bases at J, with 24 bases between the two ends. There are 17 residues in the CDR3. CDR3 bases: TGTGCCAGCAGCTGGTCTCGAGACGGGCGCGACGTAGATACGCAGTATTTT. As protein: CASSWSRDGRDVDTQYF.

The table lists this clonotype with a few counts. The CDR3, as DNA: TGCAGTGCTAGGAGGGTGGGGACTAGCGGGAATAGTGGCTACGAGCAGTACTTC. Translation: CSARRVGTSGNSGYEQYF. The genes are TRBV20-1 and TRBJ2-7; 13 nucleotides align to TRBD2. This CDR3 has 18 residues. The trim removed 3 bases at V and 3 bases at J, leaving 14 bases unmatched. CDR1 DFQATT and CDR2 SNEGSKA come from the germline V gene (reference sequence).

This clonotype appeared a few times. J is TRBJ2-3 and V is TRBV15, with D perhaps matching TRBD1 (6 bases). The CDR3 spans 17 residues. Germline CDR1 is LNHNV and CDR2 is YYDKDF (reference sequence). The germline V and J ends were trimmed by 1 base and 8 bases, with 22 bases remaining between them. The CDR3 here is CATSRVDPGTLIRTQYF. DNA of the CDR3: TGTGCCACCAGCAGAGTTGACCCGGGGACACTAATTCGTACGCAGTATTTT.

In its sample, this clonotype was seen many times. CDR3 DNA: TGTGCCAGCGGGGGTCAGGGGAGCTCCTATAATTCACCCCTCCACTTT. Its translation: CASGGQGSSYNSPLHF. The chain joins TRBV2 to TRBJ1-6; D possibly corresponds to TRBD1 (6 bases). The CDR3 is 16 amino acids. V lost 8 bases to trimming and J lost 0 bases, with 14 bases between them. From germline, CDR1 is SNHLY and CDR2 FYNNEI.

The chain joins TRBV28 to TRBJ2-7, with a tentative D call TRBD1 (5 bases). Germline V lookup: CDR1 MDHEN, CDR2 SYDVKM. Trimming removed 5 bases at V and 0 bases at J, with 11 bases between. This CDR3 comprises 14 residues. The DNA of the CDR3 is TGTGCCAGCAGTACAGGTTTACCCTCCTACGAGCAGTACTTC. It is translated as CASSTGLPSYEQYF.

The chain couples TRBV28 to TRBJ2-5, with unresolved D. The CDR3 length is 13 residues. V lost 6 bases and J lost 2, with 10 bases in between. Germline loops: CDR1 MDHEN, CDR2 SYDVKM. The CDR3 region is CASRDGPQETQYF. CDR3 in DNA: TGTGCCAGCAGGGACGGTCCGCAAGAGACCCAGTACTTC.

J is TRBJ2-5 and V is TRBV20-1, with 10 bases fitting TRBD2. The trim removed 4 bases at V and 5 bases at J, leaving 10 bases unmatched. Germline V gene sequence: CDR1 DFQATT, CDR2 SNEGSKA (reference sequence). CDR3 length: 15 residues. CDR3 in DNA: TGCAGTGCTATCCGTCCTAGCGGGAGCGGCGAGACCCAGTACTTC. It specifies CSAIRPSGSGETQYF.

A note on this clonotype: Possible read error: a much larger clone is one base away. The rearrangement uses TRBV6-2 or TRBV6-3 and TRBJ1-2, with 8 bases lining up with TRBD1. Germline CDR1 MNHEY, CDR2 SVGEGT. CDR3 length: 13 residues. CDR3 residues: CASSRTGRYCYTF. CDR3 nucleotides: TGTGCCAGCAGTCGGACAGGGCGCTATTGCTACACCTTC.

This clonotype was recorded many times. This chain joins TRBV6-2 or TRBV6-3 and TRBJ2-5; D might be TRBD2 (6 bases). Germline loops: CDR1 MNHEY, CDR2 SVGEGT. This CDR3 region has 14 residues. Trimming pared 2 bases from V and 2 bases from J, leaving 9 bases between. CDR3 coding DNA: TGTGCCAGCAGTTACCGGGGGAAACAAGAGACCCAGTACTTC. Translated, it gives CASSYRGKQETQYF.

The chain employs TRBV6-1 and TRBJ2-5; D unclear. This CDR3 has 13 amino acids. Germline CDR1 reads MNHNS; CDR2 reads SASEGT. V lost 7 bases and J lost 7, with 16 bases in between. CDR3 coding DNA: TGTGCCAGCACCTTAAAGGACGGTACGACCCAGTACTTC. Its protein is CASTLKDGTTQYF.

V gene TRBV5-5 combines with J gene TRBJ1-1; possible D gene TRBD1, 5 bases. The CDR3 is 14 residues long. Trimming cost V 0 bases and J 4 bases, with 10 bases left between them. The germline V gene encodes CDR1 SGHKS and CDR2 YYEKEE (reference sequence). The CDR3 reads CASSLVGVLTEAFF. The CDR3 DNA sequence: TGTGCCAGCAGCTTGGTAGGGGTACTCACTGAAGCTTTCTTT.

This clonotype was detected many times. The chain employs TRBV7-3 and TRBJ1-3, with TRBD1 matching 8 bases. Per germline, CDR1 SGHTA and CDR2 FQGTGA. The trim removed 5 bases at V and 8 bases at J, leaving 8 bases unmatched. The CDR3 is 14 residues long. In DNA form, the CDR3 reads TGTGCCAGCAGCCTTAGGACAGGGTTTGACACCATATATTTT. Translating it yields CASSLRTGFDTIYF.

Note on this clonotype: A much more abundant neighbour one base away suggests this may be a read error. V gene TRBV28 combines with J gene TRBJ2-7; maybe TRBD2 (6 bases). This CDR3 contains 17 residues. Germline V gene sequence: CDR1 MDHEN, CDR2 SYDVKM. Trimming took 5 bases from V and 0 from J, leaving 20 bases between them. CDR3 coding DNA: TGTGCCAGCAGTATGAAAACCGGGACGACTAGCTCCTACGAGCAGTACTTC. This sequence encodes CASSMKTGTTSSYEQYF.

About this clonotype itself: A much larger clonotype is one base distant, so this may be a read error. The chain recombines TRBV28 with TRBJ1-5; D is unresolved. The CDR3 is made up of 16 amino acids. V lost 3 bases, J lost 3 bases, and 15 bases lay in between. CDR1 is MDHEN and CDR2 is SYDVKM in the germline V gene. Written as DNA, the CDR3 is TGTGCCAGCAGTTTCTTGGGAAGTTACCACAATCAGCCCCAGCATTTT. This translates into CASSFLGSYHNQPQHF.

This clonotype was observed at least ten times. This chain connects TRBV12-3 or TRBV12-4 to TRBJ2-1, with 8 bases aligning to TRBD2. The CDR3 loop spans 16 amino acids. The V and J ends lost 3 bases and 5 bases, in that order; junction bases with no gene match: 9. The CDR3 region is CASSFAGRALNNEQFF. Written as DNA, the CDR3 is TGTGCCAGCAGTTTTGCCGGGAGGGCGCTGAACAATGAGCAGTTCTTC.

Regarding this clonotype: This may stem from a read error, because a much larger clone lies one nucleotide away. The CDR3 protein is CASSLVSGRTDTQYF. DNA for the CDR3: TGTGCCAGCAGCTTGGTTAGCGGGAGAACAGATACGCAGTATTTT. The chain uses TRBV5-4 and TRBJ2-3, with 9 bases lining up with TRBD2. CDR1 SGHNT and CDR2 YYREEE come from the germline V gene (reference sequence). V shed 0 bases, J shed 3 bases, and the junction held 2 bases outside the gene matches. The CDR3 totals 15 residues.

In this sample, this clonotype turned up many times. This CDR3 is CASVRNNEQFF. CDR3 DNA sequence: TGTGCCAGCGTCCGGAACAATGAGCAGTTCTTC. The rearrangement uses TRBV3-1 and TRBJ2-1, with unresolved D. CDR1 is LGHDT, CDR2 YNNKEL, per germline (reference sequence). Trimming cost V 8 bases and J 5 bases, with 7 bases left between them. The CDR3 has 11 amino acids.